This T cell receptor beta chain was captured in a study of T cells after posttransplantation cyclophosphamide. The study, taken as a whole, reports: Donor-recipient repertoire similarity was low at 1-2 months, rising over year one.

Regarding this clone: Antigen specificity is unknown.

The naive gate required viable CD3+CD4+ or CD3+CD8+ cells with CCR7+CD45RA+CD45RO-CD95-CD27+CD28+ phenotype. On the day of bone marrow donation, the related graft donor provided peripheral blood. The assay was immunoSEQ multiplex PCR, and TCRdb's table has in-frame clones only and misses some. The sample records about 15,000 clones, 90% to 95% being singletons. The ends were cut back, 1 base at V and 4 bases at J, with 10 bases in the middle. CDR3 length: 14 residues. Germline values: CDR1 SGHAT, CDR2 FQNNGV. This chain joins TRBV11-2 and TRBJ1-2, with D uncertain. The sample consisted of naive CD4+ T cells sorted from blood. The sequence was collected from a woman between 50 and 59 years old in good health and a related stem cell transplant donor. The CDR3: CASSLVERVYGYTF. The CDR3 DNA reads as TGTGCCAGCAGCTTAGTAGAGAGGGTCTATGGCTACACCTTC.